The clone carrying this T cell receptor (beta chain) appeared many times. Antigen unknown. The germline V gene encodes CDR1 SGHNT and CDR2 YYREEE (reference sequence). After removal of 0 bases from V and 1 base from J, the junction contained 16 bases not matched to a gene. This CDR3 has 20 residues. The data stem from a study of CD8+CD57+ T cells in acquired aplastic anemia. Study context: When averaged, DNA from sorted CD4+ and CD8+ cells came to about 2.9 ug. Findings and caveats of the study: Common to patients and controls were roughly 30 CD8+ CDR3 sequences.

By flow cytometry, patients selected for sequencing had shown an expansion of CD8+CD57+ cells. TCR beta VDJ and CDR3 profiles were obtained from a genomic DNA template. TCRdb re-derived calls from the reads in MiXCR, one entry per CDR3 protein. The sample holds 250,000 or so distinct CDR3 sequences, approximately 45% seen once. The TCR sequence derives from a human donor with aplastic anemia. The chain employs TRBV5-4 and TRBJ2-7; 10 bases fit TRBD2. The sequenced sample consisted of sorted CD4+, CD8+, or CD8+CD57+ T cells (not recorded which) from PBMCs. CDR3 coding DNA: TGTGCCAGCAGCTTGGACGACTCGCCAGCGGGAGGGCCCGTATCCTACGAGCAGTACTTC. Protein: CASSLDDSPAGGPVSYEQYF.